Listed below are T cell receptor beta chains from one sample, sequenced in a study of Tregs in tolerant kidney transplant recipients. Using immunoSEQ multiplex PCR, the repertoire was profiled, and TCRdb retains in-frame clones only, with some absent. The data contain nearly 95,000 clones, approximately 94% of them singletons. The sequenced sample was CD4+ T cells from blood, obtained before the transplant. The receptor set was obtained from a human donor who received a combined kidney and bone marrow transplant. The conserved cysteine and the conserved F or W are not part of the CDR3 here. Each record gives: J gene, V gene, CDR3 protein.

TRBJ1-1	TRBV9	ASSTWTRGTEAF
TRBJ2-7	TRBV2	ASSWGGYEQY
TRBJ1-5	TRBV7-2	ASSPRQGNSNQPQH
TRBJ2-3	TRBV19	ASSKGVGTDTQY
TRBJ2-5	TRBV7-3	ASSFLAGGPWETQY
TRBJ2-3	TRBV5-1	ASSSSGLAGPLFTDTQY
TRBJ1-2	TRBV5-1	ASSQLYSDGYT
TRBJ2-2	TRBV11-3	ASSLTQAGELF
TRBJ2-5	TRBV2	ASSGARGLLRNWETQY
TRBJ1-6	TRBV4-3	ASSRVPGQGDSPLH
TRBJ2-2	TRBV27	ASSLGGFGELF
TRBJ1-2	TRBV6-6	ASSVQARGYT
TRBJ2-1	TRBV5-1	ASSSSGGYNEQF
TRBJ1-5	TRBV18	ASSDRGNYQPQH
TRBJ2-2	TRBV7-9	ASSFYSTGELF
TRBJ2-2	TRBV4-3	ASSPVGHASGELF
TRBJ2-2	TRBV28	ASSRQGADGELF
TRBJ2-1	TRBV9	ASSVEQREDGEQF
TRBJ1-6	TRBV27	ASSWNRLISYNSPLH
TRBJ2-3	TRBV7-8	ASRLAGGTDTQY
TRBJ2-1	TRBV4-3	ASSQAAIAGRNEQF
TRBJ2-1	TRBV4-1	ASSQDKDRPSGRAASYNEQF
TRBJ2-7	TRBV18	ASSPNEGSYEQY
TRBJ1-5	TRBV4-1	ASSQDRGYQPQH
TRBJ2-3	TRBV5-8	ASSWRGIGTDTQY
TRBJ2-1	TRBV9	ASSPRPGLVSYNEQF
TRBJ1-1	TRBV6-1	ASMGQQNTEAF
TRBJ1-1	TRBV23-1	ASSQSSGHQIGMNTEAF
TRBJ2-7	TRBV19	ASSFHAGRGYEQY
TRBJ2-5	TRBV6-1	ASSDRGLVGETQY
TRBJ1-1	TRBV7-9	ASSTGLNTEAF
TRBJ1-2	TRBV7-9	ASRQGQGSNDYGYT
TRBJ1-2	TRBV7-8	ASSLRVRKTGGEYGYT
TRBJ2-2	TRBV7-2	ASSLDGGGNTGELF
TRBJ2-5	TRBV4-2	ASSQGSIRKETQY
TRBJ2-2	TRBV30	AWSINTGELF
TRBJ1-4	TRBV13	ASSSANEKLF
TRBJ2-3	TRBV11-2	ASSSPRGGDTQY
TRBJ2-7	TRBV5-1	ASSFTGQGIYEQY